Each of the 31 T cell receptor beta chains below was sequenced from the same sample in a study of blood T cell repertoires in COVID-19. Generated by immunoSEQ multiplex PCR, the TCRdb table keeps only in-frame clones and is missing some. Among under 25,000 clones listed, 70% to 90% were seen once. The material sequenced was peripheral blood. The receptors shown here come from a human donor with active COVID-19. The donor label of this sample is uncertain.

Notes on this clone: One end of the junction is discordant with germline, which a read error may explain. J is TRBJ2-3 and V is TRBV18, with 10 bases that match TRBD2. This CDR3 contains 15 residues. Germline assignment: CDR1 KGHSH and CDR2 LQKENI. The CDR3 DNA is TGTGCCAGCTCACCGGGAGGCGTTAGCGGGAGGAATTTGCATTTT. Protein product: CASSPGGVSGRNLHF.

This clone was counted only a few times. The chain has TRBV27 and TRBJ2-7; tentative D call: TRBD1 (6 bases). Germline-derived CDR1 and CDR2 are MNHEY and SMNVEV (reference sequence). The CDR3 consists of 14 residues. The V gene lost 8 bases and the J gene lost 6 bases, with 20 bases spanning the gap. The CDR3 DNA reads as TGTGCCAGCCGCCAGGGGACCCACCTGGCCGAGCAGTACTTC. Protein product: CASRQGTHLAEQYF.

V usage is TRBV29-1 and J usage is TRBJ2-7; 12 nucleotides match TRBD1. V lost 7 bases, J lost 7 bases, and 11 bases stayed unmatched. The CDR3 sequence is 14 residues long. Germline assignment: CDR1 SQVTM and CDR2 ANQGSEA. The CDR3 reads CSAESGQGAGEQYF. CDR3 DNA sequence: TGCAGCGCCGAATCGGGACAGGGGGCCGGGGAGCAGTACTTC.

This clone occurred once. The V gene is TRBV11-3, the J gene TRBJ2-7; D is possibly TRBD1 (6 bases). The germline gives CDR1 SGHNT, CDR2 YENEEA. The V and J ends lost 5 bases and 5 bases respectively, with 16 bases between them. There are 14 residues in the CDR3. The CDR3: CASSPRRQGNEQYF. The CDR3 DNA follows: TGTGCCAGCAGCCCAAGGAGGCAGGGGAACGAGCAGTACTTC.

The chain employs TRBV18 and TRBJ1-1, with a weak D call TRBD1 (5 bases). The CDR3 contains 14 residues. Germline V gene sequence: CDR1 KGHSH, CDR2 LQKENI. The V and J ends lost 3 bases and 4 bases respectively, with 12 bases between them. The CDR3 bases are TGTGCCAGCTCACCTCCTCGGGGGGTCACTGAAGCTTTCTTT. Its translation is CASSPPRGVTEAFF. Filled out from reference TRBV18 and TRBJ1-1, the complete variable domain reads NAGVMQNPRHLVRRRGQEARLRCSPMKGHSHVYWYRQLPEEGLKFMVYLQKENIIDESGMPKERFSAEFPKEGPSILRIQQVVRGDSAAYFCASSPPRGVTEAFFGQGTRLTVV.

The chain employs TRBV7-8 and TRBJ2-3; D unclear. Trimming took off 3 bases at V and 1 base at J, with 8 bases between the two ends. Germline V gene sequence: CDR1 SGHVS, CDR2 FQNEAQ. The CDR3 is made up of 14 amino acids. The CDR3 loop reads CASSFLDGTDTQYF. The CDR3 nucleotides are TGTGCCAGCAGCTTTCTAGATGGCACAGATACGCAGTATTTT.

The gene calls are TRBV11-3 and TRBJ2-7; 9 bases align to TRBD2. The CDR3 extends over 16 amino acids. The junction had 6 bases not matched to a gene; V was cut back by 0 bases and J by 3 bases. Germline CDR1 reads SGHNT; CDR2 reads YENEEA. The CDR3 loop reads CASSLEGGREFYEQYF. For the CDR3, the DNA is TGTGCCAGCAGCTTAGAGGGCGGGAGGGAGTTCTACGAGCAGTACTTC.

The chain carries TRBV6-1 and TRBJ1-5; D ambiguous. The CDR3 runs to 17 residues. Germline values: CDR1 MNHNS, CDR2 SASEGT. The V end was cut by 2 bases, the J end by 0 bases, with 14 bases between. The CDR3 coding sequence is TGTGCCAGCAGTGAACTGCCCGGGAGCCATAGCAATCAGCCCCAGCATTTT. This translates into CASSELPGSHSNQPQHF.

This chain uses TRBV2 with TRBJ1-5; D perhaps matches TRBD1 (6 bases). The CDR3 spans 13 residues. CDR1 and CDR2 from the germline V gene are SNHLY and FYNNEI. Deletions cut 5 bases from V and 9 bases from J, with 14 bases between. CDR3 sequence reads: CASSPGGARPQHF. CDR3 nucleotides: TGTGCCAGCAGTCCCGGGGGGGCCCGGCCCCAGCATTTT.

This clone came up once. This chain links TRBV27 with TRBJ2-3; 11 bases match TRBD2. Losses at the gene ends were 5 bases for V and 6 bases for J; bases not matched to a gene: 16. CDR3 length: 18 residues. The germline V gene encodes CDR1 MNHEY and CDR2 SMNVEV (reference sequence). The CDR3 DNA sequence: TGTGCCAGCAGTGAAGAGGGACTAGCGGAAGTGGGGGGGGATACGCAGTATTTT. It translates to CASSEEGLAEVGGDTQYF.

V and J are TRBV2 and TRBJ1-1, with 9 bases matching TRBD1. CDR1 and CDR2 (germline): SNHLY, FYNNEI. V shed 6 bases, J shed 4 bases, and the junction held 3 bases outside the gene matches. This CDR3 region has 13 residues. CDR3 DNA sequence: TGTGCCAGCAGAGGACAGGGGAGCACTGAAGCTTTCTTT. It encodes CASRGQGSTEAFF.

CDR3 bases: TGCAGCACAGGAAGGACAGAGACCCAGTACTTC. Amino acids: CSTGRTETQYF. This chain connects TRBV29-1 to TRBJ2-5, with D possibly being TRBD1 (5 bases). The CDR3 has 11 amino acids. In germline, CDR1 is SQVTM, CDR2 ANQGSEA. Trimming left V 8 bases short and J 4 bases short, with 11 bases between.

The chain employs TRBV6-2 or TRBV6-3 and TRBJ2-7, with 7 bases fitting TRBD2. The CDR3 has 15 amino acids. V trimming: 3 bases; J trimming: 2 bases; junction bases outside the gene matches: 7. From germline, CDR1 is MNHEY and CDR2 SVGEGT. The CDR3 nucleotides are TGTGCCAGCAGTTATTGGCTAGCGGAAACCTACGAGCAGTACTTC. This translates into CASSYWLAETYEQYF.

The rearrangement joins TRBV5-1 to TRBJ2-1; 8 nucleotides match TRBD2. This CDR3 has 16 amino acids. Per germline, CDR1 SGHRS and CDR2 YFSETQ. V lost 1 base and J lost 0; bases outside the gene matches: 3. CDR3: CASSLPGTSSYNEQFF. The CDR3, as DNA: TGCGCCAGCAGCTTGCCCGGGACTAGCTCCTACAATGAGCAGTTCTTC.

The rearrangement links TRBV30 to TRBJ1-2, with D perhaps TRBD1 (5 bases). The CDR3 has 13 residues. V lost 4 bases, J lost 1 base, and 10 bases lay in between. In germline, CDR1 is GTSNPN, CDR2 SVGIG (reference sequence). CDR3 sequence reads: CAWKGEVNYGYTF. CDR3 in DNA: TGTGCCTGGAAAGGGGAGGTTAACTATGGCTACACCTTC.

The J gene is TRBJ2-3, the V gene TRBV28; D may be TRBD2 (6 bases). This CDR3 region has 13 residues. V gave up 3 bases and J gave up 4 bases, with 8 bases separating them. The V gene's germline CDR1 is MDHEN and CDR2 SYDVKM. CDR3 residues: CASSFTGADTQYF. The CDR3 DNA reads as TGTGCCAGCAGTTTCACGGGAGCAGATACGCAGTATTTT.

This chain joins TRBV19 and TRBJ2-5; 7 bases align to TRBD2. Germline V gives CDR1 LNHDA, CDR2 SQIVND (reference sequence). The junction had 14 bases not matched to a gene; V was cut back by 8 bases and J by 5 bases. The CDR3 covers 15 residues. The CDR3 coding sequence is TGTGCCAGTCTCGGCCGAAGGGGAGGGCGGGAGACCCAGTACTTC. It codes for CASLGRRGGRETQYF.

This sequence joins TRBV6-5 and TRBJ2-3; 10 bases match TRBD2. Germline CDR1 and CDR2: MNHEY and SVGAGI. CDR3 length: 13 residues. With V trimmed by 6 bases and J by 6 bases, 3 bases remained unmatched. The CDR3 here is CASRVSGRDTQYF. CDR3 in DNA: TGTGCCAGCAGGGTTAGCGGGAGGGATACGCAGTATTTT.

CDR3 sequence reads: CASSRKFDSSEQYF. CDR3 coding DNA: TGTGCCAGCAGCCGGAAATTTGACAGTTCCGAGCAGTACTTC. The chain joins TRBV3-1 (or the pseudogene TRBV3-2) to TRBJ2-7; D possibly corresponds to TRBD1 (5 bases). This CDR3 contains 14 residues. V lost 4 bases to trimming and J lost 6 bases, with 16 bases between them. From germline, CDR1 is LGHDT and CDR2 YNNKEL (reference sequence).

This clone was found a few times. This chain links TRBV5-4 with TRBJ2-2; TRBD2 matches 8 bases. CDR3 length equals 16 residues. V lost 1 base, J lost 0 bases, and 2 bases stayed unmatched. Germline CDR1 is SGHNT and CDR2 is YYREEE (reference sequence). For the CDR3, the DNA is TGTGCCAGCAGCTTGATTAGCGGGACGAACACCGGGGAGCTGTTTTTT. This translates into CASSLISGTNTGELFF.

V is TRBV5-8 and J is TRBJ2-2; no clear D. Germline values: CDR1 SGHTS, CDR2 YDEGEE. The CDR3 totals 13 residues. Trimming stripped 2 bases from V and 4 bases from J, with 6 bases between. The CDR3 coding sequence is TGTGCCAGCAGCTTTTCAATCACCGGGGAGCTGTTTTTT. This gives the protein CASSFSITGELFF.

This clone appeared once. V gene TRBV6-5 combines with J gene TRBJ2-7; 8 nucleotides match TRBD1. This CDR3 is 13 amino acids long. CDR1 and CDR2 (germline): MNHEY, SVGAGI. Germline trimming cut 4 bases from V and 3 bases from J; bases unmatched to any gene: 2. CDR3 region: CASSFDRGYEQYF. CDR3 sequence (DNA): TGTGCCAGCAGTTTCGACAGGGGCTACGAGCAGTACTTC.

This chain connects TRBV28 to TRBJ2-5, with 7 positions matching TRBD2. Germline lookup yields CDR1 MDHEN and CDR2 SYDVKM. The V segment lost 4 bases and the J segment 2 bases; nucleotides outside the gene matches: 7. The CDR3 is 15 residues long. This chain's CDR3 is CASSSLRGLQETQYF. The CDR3 bases are TGTGCCAGCAGTTCTTTACGGGGACTACAAGAGACCCAGTACTTC.

The chain couples TRBV28 to TRBJ2-1; the match to TRBD2 covers 8 bases. The V gene's germline CDR1 is MDHEN and CDR2 SYDVKM. The V gene end was trimmed by 5 bases and the J gene end by 0 bases; junction bases not matched to a gene: 3. The CDR3 runs to 15 residues. In DNA, the CDR3 is TGTGCCAGCAGTCCAAGCGGGGGCTCCTACAATGAGCAGTTCTTC. This encodes CASSPSGGSYNEQFF.

This clone came up once. The chain employs TRBV5-1 and TRBJ2-3; D is unresolved. This CDR3 is 15 amino acids long. Trimming removed 0 bases from V and 0 bases from J, with 8 bases in between. From germline, CDR1 is SGHRS and CDR2 YFSETQ. The CDR3 here is CASSLVPGSTDTQYF. CDR3 bases: TGCGCCAGCAGCTTGGTTCCGGGTAGCACAGATACGCAGTATTTT.

The chain carries TRBV27 and TRBJ1-2; possible D gene TRBD1, 6 bases. The CDR3 is 12 residues long. The V end lost 6 bases, the J end lost 2 bases, and 7 bases lay between the germline ends. Germline loops: CDR1 MNHEY, CDR2 SMNVEV (reference sequence). CDR3 sequence (DNA): TGTGCCAGCAGGGACAGAAACTATGGCTACACCTTC. Translated: CASRDRNYGYTF.

This chain uses TRBV5-1 with TRBJ2-5; the match to TRBD2 covers 7 bases. Trimming removed 3 bases from V and 1 base from J; junction bases left unmatched: 3. In germline, CDR1 is SGHRS, CDR2 YFSETQ. The CDR3 runs 14 residues. The CDR3 protein is CASSWGGIQETQYF. Here the CDR3 DNA reads TGCGCCAGCAGCTGGGGGGGAATCCAAGAGACCCAGTACTTC.

V and J are TRBV13 and TRBJ2-7, with TRBD2 identical over 7 bases. This CDR3 is 14 amino acids long. Germline CDR1 reads PRHDT; CDR2 reads FYEKMQ (reference sequence). V lost 5 bases, J lost 4 bases, and 8 bases stayed unmatched. The CDR3, as DNA: TGTGCCAGCAGCCCTGGGGGGGAGGGGTACGAGCAGTACTTC. The encoded protein is CASSPGGEGYEQYF.

This sequence joins TRBV28 and TRBJ2-2; 8 nucleotides match TRBD2. The CDR3 covers 15 residues. Germline V lookup: CDR1 MDHEN, CDR2 SYDVKM. V shed 6 bases and J 5 bases; nucleotides not matched to a gene: 8. The CDR3 spells CASSLGAGVTGELFF. The CDR3 nucleotides read TGTGCCAGCAGCCTGGGAGCGGGAGTGACCGGGGAGCTGTTTTTT. The full variable domain, with the rest looked up from reference TRBV28 and TRBJ2-2, is DVKVTQSSRYLVKRTGEKVFLECVQDMDHENMFWYRQDPGLGLRLIYFSYDVKMKEKGDIPEGYSVSREKKERFSLILESASTNQTSMYLCASSLGAGVTGELFFGEGSRLTVL.

V gene TRBV29-1 combines with J gene TRBJ1-2, with 7 bases matching TRBD1. Germline values: CDR1 SQVTM, CDR2 ANQGSEA. The V gene end was trimmed by 5 bases and the J gene end by 4 bases; junction bases not matched to a gene: 7. CDR3 length equals 13 residues. CDR3 in DNA: TGCAGCGTTTCGGCCGGGACAGCCTATGGCTACACCTTC. Its translation: CSVSAGTAYGYTF.

This sequence joins TRBV30 and TRBJ1-4; TRBD1 matches at 9 bases. V shed 1 base, J shed 7 bases, and the junction held 4 bases outside the gene matches. Germline CDR1 GTSNPN, CDR2 SVGIG (reference sequence). There are 14 residues in the CDR3. In nucleotides, the CDR3 is TGTGCCTGGAGTGCCGGGACAGGGAGTGAAAAACTGTTTTTT. This encodes CAWSAGTGSEKLFF.